The rows below give T cell receptor beta chains drawn from one sample of a study of molecular identifiers for immune sequencing clone quantification. A single record per CDR3 protein comes from TCRdb applying MiXCR to the PCR reads. The data hold about 330,000 distinct CDR3 sequences, with under 25% observed a single time. The sample comprised naive CD8+ T cells from blood, with Jurkat cell RNA spiked in. Receptors originate from a human donor in good health. Some libraries in this study had Jurkat cell RNA spiked in. CDR3s include the opening cysteine and the closing phenylalanine or tryptophan. A D gene is named only where the DNA matches it firmly. Clone sizes are given selectively: once, few, many, or a class where the clone is expanded.

d_call cdr3_length clone_size j_call v_call cdr3_aa cdr3_nt
. 13 many TRBJ2-3 TRBV19 CASSGVSTDTQYF TGTGCCAGCTCGGGGGTAAGCACAGATACGCAGTATTTT
TRBD2 15 many TRBJ2-3 TRBV12-3/TRBV12-4 CASSLAGLAADTQYF TGTGCCAGCAGTTTAGCGGGACTAGCGGCGGATACGCAGTATTTT
TRBD2 17 many TRBJ2-5 TRBV5-1 CASSLDGAGGGQETQYF TGCGCCAGCAGCTTGGACGGCGCGGGAGGTGGGCAAGAGACCCAGTACTTC
TRBD1 15 . TRBJ2-2 TRBV7-3 CASSLTGGHTGELFF TGTGCCAGCAGCTTGACAGGGGGTCACACCGGGGAGCTGTTTTTT
. 15 . TRBJ2-4 TRBV6-2/TRBV6-3 CASKGFIPAKNIQYF TGTGCCAGCAAGGGGTTCATACCAGCCAAAAACATTCAGTACTTC
. 17 few TRBJ2-6 TRBV4-3 CASSQDRAGFGANVLTF TGCGCCAGCAGCCAAGATCGGGCCGGCTTCGGGGCCAACGTCCTGACTTTC
. 18 few TRBJ2-3 TRBV19 CASSMGTPRAGAKDTQYF TGTGCCAGTAGTATGGGAACCCCACGGGCGGGGGCGAAAGATACGCAGTATTTT
TRBD2 19 . TRBJ2-1 TRBV4-3 CASSQEASGGPSSYNEQFF TGCGCCAGCAGCCAAGAGGCTAGCGGGGGGCCGAGCTCCTACAATGAGCAGTTCTTC
. 16 . TRBJ1-5 TRBV20-1 CSASSVRGYSNQPQHF TGCAGTGCTAGTTCGGTCAGGGGTTATAGCAATCAGCCCCAGCATTTT
TRBD1 16 many TRBJ2-2 TRBV15 CATSRDGQEFTGELFF TGTGCCACCAGCAGAGATGGACAGGAGTTCACCGGGGAGCTGTTTTTT
. 13 few TRBJ2-7 TRBV7-9 CASSLFGGVEQYF TGTGCCAGCAGCTTATTCGGAGGGGTCGAGCAGTACTTC
TRBD1 13 few TRBJ2-3 TRBV7-9 CASSLATGNPQYF TGTGCCAGCAGCTTAGCGACAGGGAATCCGCAGTATTTT
. 16 few TRBJ2-1 TRBV7-6 CASSLLRASSYNEQFF TGTGCCAGCAGCTTATTGCGGGCAAGCTCCTACAATGAGCAGTTCTTC
. 14 . TRBJ2-3 TRBV6-5 CASNLDRTTDTQYF TGTGCCAGCAATCTAGACAGGACCACAGATACGCAGTATTTT
. 14 many TRBJ2-7 TRBV5-6 CASSTRVYTYEQYF TGTGCCAGCAGCACCCGGGTCTACACCTACGAGCAGTACTTC
. 14 . TRBJ1-2 TRBV28 CASSLDRSMDGYTF TGTGCCAGCAGTTTAGACAGGTCGATGGATGGCTACACCTTC
. 13 few TRBJ2-3 TRBV19 CASSEVGTDTQYF TGTGCCAGTAGTGAGGTGGGCACAGATACGCAGTATTTT
. 14 few TRBJ1-2 TRBV29-1 CSVGSGNSNYGYTF TGCAGCGTTGGGTCAGGGAATTCTAACTATGGCTACACCTTC
. 16 many TRBJ2-3 TRBV11-2 CASSSSFQRGTDTQYF TGTGCCAGCAGCTCTTCCTTCCAGCGGGGCACAGATACGCAGTATTTT
TRBD1 16 . TRBJ2-7 TRBV4-1 CASSQEPGTGAYEQYF TGCGCCAGCAGCCAAGAACCTGGGACAGGGGCTTACGAGCAGTACTTC
. 14 . TRBJ2-3 TRBV4-3 CASSPTGRADTQYF TGCGCCAGCAGCCCGACTGGTCGCGCAGATACGCAGTATTTT
. 16 many TRBJ2-7 TRBV20-1 CSARDPRATSSYEQYF TGCAGTGCTAGAGATCCCCGAGCTACGAGCTCCTACGAGCAGTACTTC
. 15 few TRBJ2-7 TRBV14 CASSRSTEISYEQYF TGTGCCAGCAGCCGATCGACAGAGATCTCCTACGAGCAGTACTTC
TRBD2 17 many TRBJ2-3 TRBV7-8 CASSWVVGAGGTDTQYF TGTGCCAGCAGCTGGGTTGTAGGAGCGGGGGGTACAGATACGCAGTATTTT
TRBD1 12 . TRBJ1-2 TRBV27 CVTTDREGGYTF TGTGTCACTACGGACAGGGAAGGAGGCTACACCTTC
TRBD2 18 . TRBJ2-2 TRBV7-6 CASSLAPTSGFLTGELFF TGTGCCAGCAGCTTAGCTCCGACTAGCGGGTTCCTCACCGGGGAGCTGTTTTTT
. 16 . TRBJ1-5 TRBV6-2/TRBV6-3 CASSFWEDYSNQPQHF TGTGCCAGCAGTTTTTGGGAGGACTATAGCAATCAGCCCCAGCATTTT
TRBD2 15 . TRBJ2-7 TRBV5-1 CASSPGLAGAEGQYF TGCGCCAGCAGTCCGGGACTAGCGGGAGCTGAGGGGCAGTACTTC
TRBD1 18 many TRBJ1-2 TRBV6-6 CASSYDGQGRVGDYGYTF TGTGCCAGCAGTTATGACGGACAGGGGAGGGTAGGTGACTATGGCTACACCTTC
TRBD2 17 few TRBJ2-7 TRBV5-1 CASSSGRGNGLATEQYF TGCGCCAGCAGCTCGGGACGGGGGAATGGACTAGCGACCGAGCAGTACTTC
TRBD2 15 few TRBJ2-7 TRBV20-1 CSARDGLAESYEQYF TGCAGTGCTAGAGACGGACTAGCGGAATCCTACGAGCAGTACTTC
. 13 many TRBJ2-3 TRBV28 CASMWLTTDTQYF TGTGCCAGCATGTGGCTCACCACAGATACGCAGTATTTT
. 13 few TRBJ2-7 TRBV12-3/TRBV12-4 CASSFVLSYEQYF TGTGCCAGCAGTTTTGTCCTCTCCTACGAGCAGTACTTC
. 14 few TRBJ2-1 TRBV27 CATKGTLTRPEQFF TGTGCCACCAAGGGAACTCTAACTCGGCCTGAGCAGTTCTTC
TRBD1 16 few TRBJ2-2 TRBV14 CASSQEFTGADGELFF TGTGCCAGCAGCCAAGAATTCACAGGGGCGGACGGGGAGCTGTTTTTT
. 14 few TRBJ1-1 TRBV4-3 CASSPTRGITEAFF TGCGCCAGCAGCCCCACGAGGGGCATCACTGAAGCTTTCTTT
TRBD2 16 few TRBJ2-3 TRBV9 CASSPNSGDFTDTQYF TGTGCCAGCAGCCCAAACAGCGGGGACTTCACAGATACGCAGTATTTT
TRBD1 17 once TRBJ2-3 TRBV4-1 CASSLPGQAFSADTQYF TGCGCCAGCAGCCTACCGGGACAGGCATTTAGTGCAGATACGCAGTATTTT
. 13 . TRBJ2-6 TRBV30 CAWSLGGANVLTF TGTGCCTGGAGCCTAGGGGGGGCCAACGTCCTGACTTTC
. 14 . TRBJ2-7 TRBV6-2/TRBV6-3 CASSYSGRSYEQYF TGTGCCAGCAGTTACTCAGGCAGGTCCTACGAGCAGTACTTC
. 13 few TRBJ1-1 TRBV9 CASSVVSQPEAFF TGTGCCAGCAGCGTAGTATCACAGCCCGAAGCTTTCTTT
. 15 . TRBJ1-5 TRBV19 CASSFGGRGNQPQHF TGTGCCAGTAGTTTCGGTGGAAGGGGGAATCAGCCCCAGCATTTT
TRBD1 15 . TRBJ2-1 TRBV4-3 CASSQRTGSSNEQFF TGCGCCAGCAGCCAACGGACAGGGTCTAGCAATGAGCAGTTCTTC
TRBD1 15 . TRBJ1-4 TRBV4-1 CASSQGTGLGEKLFF TGCGCCAGCAGCCAAGGGACAGGTCTAGGTGAAAAACTGTTTTTT
TRBD1 15 few TRBJ2-7 TRBV7-9 CASSYPGQGVGEQYF TGTGCCAGCAGCTACCCGGGACAGGGGGTCGGCGAGCAGTACTTC
. 14 many TRBJ2-7 TRBV27 CASALEPGIDEQYF TGTGCCAGCGCCTTAGAGCCCGGGATCGACGAGCAGTACTTC
TRBD1 16 . TRBJ1-6 TRBV12-3/TRBV12-4 CASRATGVQNNSPLHF TGTGCCAGCAGAGCGACAGGGGTGCAGAATAATTCACCCCTCCACTTT
. 13 . TRBJ2-2 TRBV27 CASSFGNPGELFF TGTGCCAGCAGTTTTGGGAACCCCGGGGAGCTGTTTTTT
TRBD1 16 many TRBJ2-7 TRBV6-6 CASSYPMTGGGYEQYF TGTGCCAGCAGTTACCCGATGACAGGGGGAGGGTACGAGCAGTACTTC
TRBD2 19 many TRBJ2-3 TRBV13 CASSPAKGLAGASTDTQYF TGTGCCAGCAGCCCGGCCAAGGGACTAGCGGGAGCTAGCACAGATACGCAGTATTTT
. 13 . TRBJ2-7 TRBV7-2 CASSFHQGYEQYF TGTGCCAGCAGCTTTCATCAGGGCTACGAGCAGTACTTC
. 11 . TRBJ2-7 TRBV29-1 CSAEDPYEQSF TGCAGCGCTGAGGACCCTTACGAGCAGTCCTTC
. 16 . TRBJ1-2 TRBV4-1 CASSQDLWGGSYGYTF TGCGCCAGCAGCCAAGATTTGTGGGGCGGATCCTATGGCTACACCTTC
. 17 . TRBJ2-6 TRBV6-5 CASSYGGLYSGANVLTF TGTGCCAGCAGTTACGGTGGACTGTACTCTGGGGCCAACGTCCTGACTTTC
. 14 . TRBJ1-1 TRBV6-2/TRBV6-3 CASSPSGAGTEAFF TGTGCCAGCAGTCCCTCCGGTGCCGGCACTGAAGCTTTCTTT
TRBD2 13 many TRBJ2-7 TRBV4-1 CASSQAGGREQYF TGCGCCAGCAGCCAAGCGGGGGGGCGCGAGCAGTACTTC
. 16 many TRBJ1-5 TRBV28 CASSFLMGVSYQPQHF TGTGCCAGCAGTTTTCTAATGGGGGTCAGTTATCAGCCCCAGCATTTT